The 15 T cell receptor beta chains given below trace back to one sample, sequenced in a study of T cells in Graves' hyperthyroidism and ophthalmopathy. Amplified TCR beta CDR3 regions derived from RNA transcripts. The HTBI set primed first-round TCR CDR3 RT-PCR. TCRdb reanalysed the multiplex PCR reads using MiXCR and keeps one entry per CDR3 protein. The table has approximately 430,000 distinct CDR3 sequences, roughly 14% seen once. The sequencing sample was made of blood. Receptors were obtained from a young man with Graves' ophthalmopathy.

This clonotype was seen a few times. The rearrangement links TRBV28 to TRBJ1-3; D ambiguous. The germline V and J ends were trimmed by 7 bases and 0 bases, with 10 bases remaining between them. In germline, CDR1 is MDHEN, CDR2 SYDVKM. The CDR3 extends over 14 amino acids. CDR3 loop: CASKGPSSGNTIYF. CDR3 in DNA: TGTGCCAGCAAAGGGCCTTCCTCTGGAAACACCATATATTTT.

This clonotype has at least ten counts. The chain recombines TRBV20-1 with TRBJ1-1, with TRBD1 as a possible D gene (5 bases). CDR1 and CDR2 from the germline V gene are DFQATT and SNEGSKA (reference sequence). CDR3 length equals 12 residues. V gave up 6 bases and J gave up 2 bases, with 10 bases separating them. The CDR3 coding sequence is TGCAGTGCCAGGGTAAGAAACACTGAAGCTTTCTTT. Translation gives CSARVRNTEAFF.

This clonotype was seen ten or more times. The rearrangement joins TRBV18 to TRBJ1-4; maybe TRBD1 (6 bases). V gave up 6 bases and J gave up 5 bases, with 10 bases separating them. Germline lookup yields CDR1 KGHSH and CDR2 LQKENI. The CDR3 loop spans 13 amino acids. CDR3 bases: TGTGCCAGCTCCCCTGACAGGAATGAAAAACTGTTTTTT. Its protein product is CASSPDRNEKLFF.

There are many counts of this clonotype. The chain is built from TRBV18 and TRBJ2-1; TRBD1 agrees at 7 bases. The CDR3 covers 14 residues. Germline V gene data show CDR1 as KGHSH and CDR2 as LQKENI. With 8 bases clipped from V and 6 bases from J, the junction kept 10 bases outside the gene matches. The DNA of the CDR3 is TGTGCCAGCCAACCGGGACAGTTGATCAATGAGCAGTTCTTC. It translates to CASQPGQLINEQFF.

This clonotype was detected a few times. The genes are TRBV6-1 and TRBJ2-2, with unresolved D. CDR1 and CDR2 from the germline V gene are MNHNS and SASEGT. Trimming removed 8 bases at V and 4 bases at J, with 5 bases between. The CDR3 loop spans 11 amino acids. The CDR3 protein is CASFGTGELFF. For the CDR3, the DNA is TGTGCCAGCTTTGGCACCGGGGAGCTGTTTTTT.

This clonotype occurred many times. The chain employs TRBV18 and TRBJ2-7; D is ambiguous. V lost 5 bases to trimming and J lost 3 bases, with 8 bases between them. Germline V gene lookup returns CDR1 KGHSH and CDR2 LQKENI. This CDR3 contains 12 residues. In DNA, the CDR3 is TGTGCCAGCTCATCCCTAGTCTACGAGCAGTACTTC. Encoded protein: CASSSLVYEQYF.

The table lists this clonotype with many counts. V usage is TRBV7-2 and J usage is TRBJ2-1; a possible D gene is TRBD1 (6 bases). There are 16 residues in the CDR3. CDR1 and CDR2 (germline): SGHTA, FQGNSA. The V and J ends lost 1 base and 6 bases respectively, with 16 bases between them. Written as DNA, the CDR3 is TGTGCCAGCAGCTTAGATGGGGGCGTAGGGGGCAATGAGCAGTTCTTC. This sequence encodes CASSLDGGVGGNEQFF.

This clonotype was recorded at least ten times. At one end, the junction sequence differs from germline, possibly due to a read error. The chain uses TRBV7-6 and TRBJ2-7; 8 positions match TRBD2. This CDR3 has 16 amino acids. Germline V CDR1 and CDR2: SGHVS, FNYEAQ. CDR3 in amino acids: CASSLGYGRAKYEQYF. CDR3 sequence (DNA): TGTGCCAGCAGTTTAGGTTACGGGAGGGCCAAGTACGAGCAGTACTTC.

This clonotype was detected ten times or more. This rearrangement joins TRBV11-2 to TRBJ2-5; 11 bases fit TRBD2. The CDR3 has 16 residues. V lost 5 bases to trimming and J lost 4 bases; unmatched junction nucleotides: 9. Germline assignment: CDR1 SGHAT and CDR2 FQNNGV. CDR3 sequence (DNA): TGTGCCAGCAGCCCCGGGACTAGCGGACCCCCAGAGACCCAGTACTTC. Its translation is CASSPGTSGPPETQYF.

The J gene is TRBJ2-6, the V gene TRBV10-3; 7 bases match TRBD1. The CDR3 consists of 15 residues. V dropped 8 bases and J dropped 3; count of bases not matched to a gene: 7. Germline V CDR1 and CDR2: ENHRY, SYGVKD. CDR3 loop: CAIQQGLSGANVLTF. In nucleotides, the CDR3 is TGTGCCATCCAACAGGGGCTTAGTGGGGCCAACGTCCTGACTTTC.

This clonotype was counted many times. V usage is TRBV10-3 and J usage is TRBJ2-1, with D perhaps TRBD1 (5 bases). Trimming left V 6 bases short and J 5 bases short, with 17 bases between. This CDR3 comprises 15 residues. In germline, CDR1 is ENHRY, CDR2 SYGVKD. CDR3: CAISPGRGANNEQFF. The CDR3, as DNA: TGTGCCATCAGCCCTGGTAGGGGCGCTAACAATGAGCAGTTCTTC.

Many counts were recorded for this clonotype. The V and J genes are TRBV7-9 and TRBJ2-7, with a weak D call TRBD2 (5 bases). This CDR3 is built from 14 residues. Per germline, CDR1 SEHNR and CDR2 FQNEAQ (reference sequence). Trimming pared 3 bases from V and 3 bases from J, leaving 12 bases between. The CDR3 region is CASSLGGLYYEQYF. The CDR3 DNA follows: TGTGCCAGCAGCTTGGGCGGGCTTTACTACGAGCAGTACTTC. Together with reference TRBV7-9 and TRBJ2-7, the CDR3 gives the full variable domain: DTGVSQNPRHKITKRGQNVTFRCDPISEHNRLYWYRQTLGQGPEFLTYFQNEAQLEKSRLLSDRFSAERPKGSFSTLEIQRTEQGDSAMYLCASSLGGLYYEQYFGPGTRLTVT.

This clonotype was picked up many times. The CDR3 region has the DNA TGTGCCAGCAGTGAAGTAGATACGCAGTATTTT. Translated, it gives CASSEVDTQYF. This chain uses TRBV2 with TRBJ2-3, with D uncertain. CDR3 length equals 11 residues. Per the germline V gene, CDR1 is SNHLY and CDR2 is FYNNEI. The ends were cut back, 1 base at V and 5 bases at J, with 1 base in the middle. Based on the CDR3 plus reference TRBV2 and TRBJ2-3, the full variable domain is EPEVTQTPSHQVTQMGQEVILRCVPISNHLYFYWYRQILGQKVEFLVSFYNNEISEKSEIFDDQFSVERPDGSNFTLKIRSTKLEDSAMYFCASSEVDTQYFGPGTRLTVL.

The table lists this clonotype with many counts. The gene calls are TRBV18 and TRBJ2-2; no firm D call. The CDR3 spans 16 residues. CDR1 KGHSH and CDR2 LQKENI come from the germline V gene. Deletions cut 1 base from V and 0 bases from J, with 9 bases between. CDR3 coding DNA: TGTGCCAGCTCACCACGATCGAACCCGAACACCGGGGAGCTGTTTTTT. Its protein is CASSPRSNPNTGELFF.

This clonotype was seen more than once but under ten times. This sequence joins TRBV7-3 and TRBJ2-7; D is uncertain. V lost 5 bases, J lost 3 bases, and 17 bases lay in between. CDR1 is SGHTA, CDR2 FQGTGA, per germline. This CDR3 comprises 15 residues. The CDR3 loop is CASSHYRWQNYEQYF. The CDR3 nucleotides are TGTGCCAGCAGCCACTATCGGTGGCAGAACTACGAGCAGTACTTC.